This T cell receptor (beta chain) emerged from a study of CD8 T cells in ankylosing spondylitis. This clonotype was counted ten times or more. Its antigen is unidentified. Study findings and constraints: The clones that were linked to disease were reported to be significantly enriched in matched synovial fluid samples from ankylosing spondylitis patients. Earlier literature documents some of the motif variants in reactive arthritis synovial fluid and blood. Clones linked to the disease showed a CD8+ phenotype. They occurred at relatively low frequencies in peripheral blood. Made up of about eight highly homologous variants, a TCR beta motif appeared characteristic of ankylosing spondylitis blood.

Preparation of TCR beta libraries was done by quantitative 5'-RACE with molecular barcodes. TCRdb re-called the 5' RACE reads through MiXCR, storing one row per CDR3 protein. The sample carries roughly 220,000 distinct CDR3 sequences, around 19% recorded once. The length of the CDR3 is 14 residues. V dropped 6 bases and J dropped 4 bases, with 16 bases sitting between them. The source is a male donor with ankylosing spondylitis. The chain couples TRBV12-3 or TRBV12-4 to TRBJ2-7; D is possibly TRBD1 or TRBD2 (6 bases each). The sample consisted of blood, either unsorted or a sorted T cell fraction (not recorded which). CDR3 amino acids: CASRPPGARYEQYF. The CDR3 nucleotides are TGTGCCAGCAGACCTCCGGGGGCGCGGTACGAGCAGTACTTC.